These 18 T cell receptor beta chains came from one sample sequenced in a study of T cell responses to AZD1222 COVID-19 vaccine. Sequenced by immunoSEQ multiplex PCR; TCRdb stores in-frame clones only, minus some. The profile shows 150,000 or so clones, about nine tenths of them singletons. Sequencing was performed on peripheral blood, taken 28 days after the second AZD1222 dose. The receptor set was obtained from an adult who received the AZD1222 COVID-19 vaccine.

In nucleotides, the CDR3 is TGTGCCAGCAGCCGGCGACCAGGAACCCTCTCTGGGGCCAACGTCCTGACTTTC. As protein: CASSRRPGTLSGANVLTF. J is TRBJ2-6 and V is TRBV6-4; D remains unclear. The CDR3 has 18 residues. The germline gives CDR1 MRHNA, CDR2 SNTAGT. V lost 6 bases to trimming and J lost 0 bases, with 18 bases between them.

This chain joins TRBV6-1 and TRBJ2-3; no reliable D call. This CDR3 is 14 amino acids long. V lost 2 bases and J 1 base, leaving 7 bases between the germline ends. In germline, CDR1 is MNHNS, CDR2 SASEGT. This chain's CDR3 is CASSEKSRTDTQYF. The CDR3 bases are TGTGCCAGCAGTGAAAAGAGTCGCACAGATACGCAGTATTTT.

This chain links TRBV9 with TRBJ2-1; D is perhaps TRBD2 (6 bases). This CDR3 spans 17 amino acids. Between the trimmed V and J ends, which lost 4 bases and 9 bases, there was a span of 26 bases. Germline lookup yields CDR1 SGDLS and CDR2 YYNGEE. CDR3 amino acids: CASSSAAGRGGVGEQFF. CDR3 coding DNA: TGTGCCAGCAGCTCGGCGGCTGGTAGGGGCGGGGTTGGTGAGCAGTTCTTC.

The chain combines TRBV6-5 with TRBJ2-5; D is perhaps TRBD1 (5 bases). CDR3 length: 15 amino acids. Germline loops: CDR1 MNHEY, CDR2 SVGAGI. Trimming cost V 2 bases and J 5 bases, with 15 bases left between them. The CDR3: CASSYGQGDWETQYF. DNA for the CDR3: TGTGCCAGCAGTTACGGCCAGGGCGACTGGGAGACCCAGTACTTC.

The V gene is TRBV6-5, the J gene TRBJ1-1, with D perhaps matching TRBD1 (6 bases). Germline CDR1 reads MNHEY; CDR2 reads SVGAGI. CDR3 length equals 14 residues. V was pared by 1 base and J by 2 bases, with 8 bases between. CDR3 DNA: TGTGCCAGCAGTTACTTGGACAGAAACACTGAAGCTTTCTTT. Its translation is CASSYLDRNTEAFF.

The V gene is TRBV6-6, the J gene TRBJ2-3; D not resolved. The CDR3 runs to 14 residues. Between the trimmed V and J ends, which lost 2 bases and 0 bases, there was a span of 6 bases. In germline, CDR1 is MNHNY, CDR2 SVGAGI (reference sequence). CDR3 protein: CASSYVGSTDTQYF. The CDR3 DNA is TGTGCCAGCAGTTACGTCGGCAGCACAGATACGCAGTATTTT.

This chain connects TRBV2 to TRBJ1-4, with D possibly being TRBD1 (5 bases). The V end lost 6 bases, the J end lost 4 bases, and 18 bases lay between the germline ends. The CDR3 runs 16 residues. In germline, CDR1 is SNHLY, CDR2 FYNNEI. DNA of the CDR3: TGTGCCAGCAGCGGATGGGGGGGTGACTATAATGAAAAACTGTTTTTT. It is translated as CASSGWGGDYNEKLFF.

The rearrangement uses TRBV10-3 and TRBJ1-4, with D perhaps matching TRBD1 (5 bases). The CDR3 is made up of 14 amino acids. The germline V gene has CDR1 ENHRY and CDR2 SYGVKD. V was clipped by 4 bases and J by 2 bases, with 8 bases between them. The CDR3 coding sequence is TGTGCCATCAGTGGGGGGGAGACTAATGAAAAACTGTTTTTT. This encodes CAISGGETNEKLFF.

Note on this clone: In the same sample, other DNA sequences code for this CDR3. This chain connects TRBV18 to TRBJ1-5, with TRBD1 identical over 8 bases. Trimming removed 3 bases from V and 4 bases from J; junction bases left unmatched: 2. Germline V gene lookup returns CDR1 KGHSH and CDR2 LQKENI. The CDR3 runs 14 residues. In DNA, the CDR3 is TGTGCCAGCTCACCCGGGACAGGTAATCAGCCCCAGCATTTT. Amino acid sequence: CASSPGTGNQPQHF.

A single count supports this clone. The chain has TRBV7-2 and TRBJ2-3; 7 positions agree with TRBD1. The CDR3 is 14 amino acids. J gave up 2 bases and V 5 bases, and 4 bases lay outside the gene matches. Germline values: CDR1 SGHTA, CDR2 FQGNSA. CDR3 residues: CASSTGQPTDTQYF. The CDR3 coding sequence is TGTGCCAGCAGCACGGGACAGCCCACAGATACGCAGTATTTT.

The genes are TRBV7-2 and TRBJ2-5; D is perhaps TRBD1 (6 bases). The CDR3 length is 15 residues. Trimming removed 3 bases at V and 5 bases at J, with 16 bases between. The V gene's germline CDR1 is SGHTA and CDR2 FQGNSA. In DNA, the CDR3 is TGTGCCAGCAGCTTTCCTACAGGGATCTCTGAGACCCAGTACTTC. Its protein product is CASSFPTGISETQYF.

This chain uses TRBV9 with TRBJ2-2, with D perhaps matching TRBD1 or TRBD2 (5 bases each). CDR3 length: 17 residues. Trimming removed 3 bases from V and 3 bases from J, with 18 bases in between. Germline CDR1 is SGDLS and CDR2 is YYNGEE. The CDR3, as DNA: TGTGCCAGCAGCGCCCTGGGGGACGGAGGACACACCGGGGAGCTGTTTTTT. Its protein product is CASSALGDGGHTGELFF.

The chain joins TRBV5-1 to TRBJ1-4; D not certain. This CDR3 region has 16 residues. V was cut by 4 bases and J by 0 bases, with 13 bases left in between. The germline gives CDR1 SGHRS, CDR2 YFSETQ. The CDR3 spells CASSRRATATNEKLFF. In DNA, the CDR3 is TGCGCCAGCAGCAGGCGGGCCACTGCAACTAATGAAAAACTGTTTTTT.

The J gene is TRBJ2-1, the V gene TRBV19, with 7 positions matching TRBD2. With 0 bases clipped from V and 0 bases from J, the junction kept 2 bases outside the gene matches. Germline lookup yields CDR1 LNHDA and CDR2 SQIVND (reference sequence). CDR3 length: 16 amino acids. In DNA form, the CDR3 reads TGTGCCAGTAGTATAGAGCTAGCGGCCTCCTACAATGAGCAGTTCTTC. It is translated as CASSIELAASYNEQFF.

The chain carries TRBV3-1 (or the pseudogene TRBV3-2) and TRBJ2-7; 9 nucleotides line up with TRBD2. Losses at the gene ends were 5 bases for V and 6 bases for J; bases not matched to a gene: 14. Germline CDR1 LGHDT, CDR2 YNNKEL (reference sequence). The CDR3 consists of 16 residues. The CDR3 reads CASSYSGSEGISEQYF. The CDR3 nucleotides are TGTGCCAGCAGCTATAGCGGGAGTGAGGGGATCTCCGAGCAGTACTTC.

Comments on this clone: The sample has other DNA sequences that encode this CDR3 too. J is TRBJ1-1 and V is TRBV3-1 (or the pseudogene TRBV3-2), with TRBD1 matching over 7 bases. V lost 1 base to trimming and J lost 5 bases; unmatched junction nucleotides: 1. CDR1 and CDR2 from the germline V gene are LGHDT and YNNKEL (reference sequence). This CDR3 is 13 amino acids long. CDR3 sequence: CASSQAGGTEAFF. Here the CDR3 DNA reads TGTGCCAGCAGCCAAGCAGGGGGGACTGAAGCTTTCTTT.

This sequence joins TRBV3-1 (or the pseudogene TRBV3-2) and TRBJ2-2, with TRBD1 identical over 8 bases. V shed 4 bases and J 6 bases; nucleotides not matched to a gene: 10. This CDR3 comprises 16 residues. CDR1 and CDR2 from the germline V gene are LGHDT and YNNKEL (reference sequence). This CDR3 is CASSLRRTGNSGELFF. The CDR3 nucleotides read TGTGCCAGCAGCCTCAGACGGACAGGGAATTCCGGGGAGCTGTTTTTT.

The gene calls are TRBV5-1 and TRBJ2-7; 9 bases map to TRBD2. V shed 0 bases, J shed 6 bases, and the junction held 7 bases outside the gene matches. In germline, CDR1 is SGHRS, CDR2 YFSETQ. CDR3 size: 15 residues. Here the CDR3 reads CASSLGSSGILEQYF. The CDR3, as DNA: TGCGCCAGCAGCTTGGGGTCTAGCGGGATACTCGAGCAGTACTTC.